This passage covers 28 T cell receptor beta chains from one sample sequenced in a study of CD4+ T cells in melanoma. Sequencing used immunoSEQ multiplex PCR; TCRdb keeps in-frame clones, though not all of them. The sample lists about 10,000 clones; around 71% were seen once. The sample taken for sequencing was cells from a culture (not recorded whether cultured in vitro). These receptors all come from a human donor with melanoma.

Of note for this clone: The junction does not match germline at one end; this may be a read error. The J gene is TRBJ2-1, the V gene TRBV5-1, with D possibly TRBD2 on 5 matching bases. Germline V gene lookup returns CDR1 SGHRS and CDR2 YFSETQ. This CDR3 has 13 residues. This CDR3 reads CASSFGRADEQFF. The CDR3 DNA is TGTGCCAGCAGCTTTGGGAGAGCGGATGAGCAGTTCTTC.

V is TRBV19 and J is TRBJ2-1; no clear D gene. V was clipped by 5 bases and J by 6 bases, with 14 bases between them. This CDR3 region has 14 residues. The germline V gene has CDR1 LNHDA and CDR2 SQIVND (reference sequence). CDR3 residues: CASSWNSISNEQFF. CDR3 sequence (DNA): TGTGCCAGTAGTTGGAACTCCATCAGCAATGAGCAGTTCTTC.

The CDR3 region is CASSFLLLGDTQYF. The CDR3 nucleotides read TGTGCCAGCAGCTTCCTTCTTTTGGGAGATACGCAGTATTTT. The chain couples TRBV11-2 to TRBJ2-3; D gene uncertain. CDR3 size: 14 residues. Germline V lookup: CDR1 SGHAT, CDR2 FQNNGV. V lost 3 bases and J lost 5, with 12 bases in between.

The V call is TRBV5-6, the J call TRBJ2-7, with 10 bases fitting TRBD2. Germline values: CDR1 SGHDT, CDR2 YYEEEE. CDR3 length equals 15 residues. V shed 2 bases and J 2 bases; nucleotides not matched to a gene: 4. For the CDR3, the DNA is TGTGCCAGCAGCTTTTTTAGCGGGGGGACCTACGAGCAGTACTTC. Its protein product is CASSFFSGGTYEQYF.

In DNA, the CDR3 is TGCGCCAGCAGCTCCCTTGGGAGCACAGATACGCAGTATTTT. It specifies CASSSLGSTDTQYF. The J gene is TRBJ2-3, the V gene TRBV5-1; D uncertain. This CDR3 has 14 residues. CDR1 and CDR2 (germline): SGHRS, YFSETQ. V was trimmed by 3 bases and J by 0 bases, leaving 8 bases between them.

The chain couples TRBV19 to TRBJ1-4; no clear D gene. With 9 bases removed from V and 1 base from J, the gap between germline ends came to 9 bases. Germline values: CDR1 LNHDA, CDR2 SQIVND (reference sequence). The CDR3 consists of 13 residues. In nucleotides, the CDR3 is TGTGCCAGGAGAGGAGTAACTAATGAAAAACTGTTTTTT. Translated, it gives CARRGVTNEKLFF.

The gene calls are TRBV10-1 and TRBJ2-5; TRBD1 agrees at 7 bases. The CDR3 has 16 residues. With V trimmed by 2 bases and J by 2 bases, 8 bases remained unmatched. Germline CDR1 WNHNN, CDR2 SYGVQD (reference sequence). In DNA, the CDR3 is TGCGCCAGCAGTGAGGGGCAGGGGGTTACGCAAGAGACCCAGTACTTC. Translated: CASSEGQGVTQETQYF.

The chain has TRBV4-2 and TRBJ2-3, with 11 positions matching TRBD2. This CDR3 region has 17 residues. The germline V gene encodes CDR1 LGHNA and CDR2 YNFKEQ. With 0 bases clipped from V and 1 base from J, the junction kept 3 bases outside the gene matches. The CDR3, as DNA: TGTGCCAGCAGCCAAGACCCACTAGCGGGGGGCACAGATACGCAGTATTTT. It codes for CASSQDPLAGGTDTQYF.

This chain links TRBV7-9 with TRBJ2-7; 9 nucleotides line up with TRBD1. CDR1 is SEHNR, CDR2 FQNEAQ, per germline (reference sequence). The V and J ends lost 1 base and 5 bases, in that order; junction bases with no gene match: 0. This CDR3 is 13 amino acids long. CDR3 in amino acids: CASSLGQGDEQYF. As DNA, the CDR3 is TGTGCCAGCAGCTTAGGACAGGGGGACGAGCAGTACTTC.

In its sample, this clone was seen once. CDR3 amino acids: CASSLVVAGASSPLHF. CDR3 DNA sequence: TGTGCCAGCAGCTTGGTGGTAGCCGGGGCAAGTTCACCCCTCCACTTT. The chain has TRBV5-5 and TRBJ1-6; maybe TRBD1 (5 bases). The V end was cut by 0 bases, the J end by 9 bases, with 16 bases between. Germline V lookup: CDR1 SGHKS, CDR2 YYEKEE (reference sequence). The CDR3 runs 16 residues.

The chain uses TRBV2 and TRBJ2-2; D is possibly TRBD1 (6 bases). V gave up 10 bases and J gave up 3 bases, with 15 bases separating them. CDR1 SNHLY and CDR2 FYNNEI come from the germline V gene. The CDR3 length is 14 residues. The CDR3 region has the DNA TGTGCCACCCTGAGGAGACAGGACACCGGGGAGCTGTTTTTT. Protein product: CATLRRQDTGELFF. Full variable domain (missing parts from reference TRBV2 and TRBJ2-2): EPEVTQTPSHQVTQMGQEVILRCVPISNHLYFYWYRQILGQKVEFLVSFYNNEISEKSEIFDDQFSVERPDGSNFTLKIRSTKLEDSAMYFCATLRRQDTGELFFGEGSRLTVL.

The J gene is TRBJ1-1, the V gene TRBV2; the match to TRBD1 covers 10 bases. The CDR3 length is 15 residues. The germline gives CDR1 SNHLY, CDR2 FYNNEI. Trimming removed 6 bases from V and 2 bases from J; junction bases left unmatched: 6. The CDR3 bases are TGTGCCAGCAGCGCCGGGACAGGGGTTAACACTGAAGCTTTCTTT. The encoded protein is CASSAGTGVNTEAFF. Full variable domain (missing parts from reference TRBV2 and TRBJ1-1): EPEVTQTPSHQVTQMGQEVILRCVPISNHLYFYWYRQILGQKVEFLVSFYNNEISEKSEIFDDQFSVERPDGSNFTLKIRSTKLEDSAMYFCASSAGTGVNTEAFFGQGTRLTVV.

The DNA for the CDR3 is TGTGCCAGCAGCTTAGGCATTAGGGAGACCCAGTACTTC. This sequence encodes CASSLGIRETQYF. This chain links TRBV7-2 with TRBJ2-5; D remains unclear. V was clipped by 1 base and J by 5 bases, with 8 bases between them. The CDR3 consists of 13 residues. Germline CDR1 reads SGHTA; CDR2 reads FQGNSA. Combining the CDR3 with reference TRBV7-2 and TRBJ2-5 gives the whole variable domain GAGVSQSPSNKVTEKGKDVELRCDPISGHTALYWYRQSLGQGLEFLIYFQGNSAPDKSGLPSDRFSAERTGGSVSTLTIQRTQQEDSAVYLCASSLGIRETQYFGPGTRLLVL.

This clone was counted a few times. This rearrangement joins TRBV2 to TRBJ1-1, with D unresolved. The V gene's germline CDR1 is SNHLY and CDR2 FYNNEI. Trimming pared 9 bases from V and 0 bases from J, leaving 11 bases between. This CDR3 region has 13 residues. The CDR3 nucleotides read TGTGCCAGACATGTAGTAATGAACACTGAAGCTTTCTTT. Its translation: CARHVVMNTEAFF.

This clone was found once. The V and J genes are TRBV5-1 and TRBJ2-3; 7 bases are a match to TRBD1. V was pared by 5 bases and J by 1 base, with 7 bases of the junction left unmatched. The germline gives CDR1 SGHRS, CDR2 YFSETQ. The CDR3 is 15 residues long. The CDR3 nucleotides read TGCGCCAGCAGTTCAGCGGACAGGCGCACAGATACGCAGTATTTT. Translating it yields CASSSADRRTDTQYF.

The gene calls are TRBV11-1 and TRBJ2-3; D is perhaps TRBD1 (5 bases). The length of the CDR3 is 15 residues. Germline CDR1 reads SGHAT; CDR2 reads FQDESV (reference sequence). Trimming took 3 bases from V and 5 from J, leaving 15 bases between them. CDR3 bases: TGTGCCAGCAGCTTGGGGCTCCCAAAGCAAGATACGCAGTATTTT. Protein sequence: CASSLGLPKQDTQYF.

This chain uses TRBV6-5 with TRBJ1-1; D might be TRBD1 (5 bases). With 7 bases removed from V and 6 bases from J, the gap between germline ends came to 18 bases. Per the germline V gene, CDR1 is MNHEY and CDR2 is SVGAGI. The CDR3 runs to 14 residues. CDR3 in DNA: TGTGCCAGCATCCCCCCTTTGGGGGTCGCTGAAGCTTTCTTT. Its protein is CASIPPLGVAEAFF.

The rearrangement joins TRBV5-4 to TRBJ1-2, with D perhaps TRBD1 (5 bases). This CDR3 contains 13 residues. CDR1 SGHNT and CDR2 YYREEE come from the germline V gene (reference sequence). The germline V and J ends were trimmed by 6 bases and 4 bases, with 13 bases remaining between them. The CDR3, as DNA: TGTGCCAGCAACGTGGGGGGGAGCTATGGCTACACCTTC. It is translated as CASNVGGSYGYTF.

V gene TRBV6-1 combines with J gene TRBJ1-2; no clear D. V lost 3 bases, J lost 3 bases, and 5 bases lay in between. The CDR3 is 12 amino acids. Germline V gene sequence: CDR1 MNHNS, CDR2 SASEGT. Here the CDR3 reads CASSEIDYGYTF. The CDR3 region has the DNA TGTGCCAGCAGTGAGATAGACTATGGCTACACCTTC.

The rearrangement uses TRBV19 and TRBJ1-1; D call uncertain. This CDR3 contains 13 residues. CDR1 and CDR2 (germline): LNHDA, SQIVND (reference sequence). V was clipped by 3 bases and J by 11 bases, with 16 bases between them. CDR3 protein: CASSIGRVDGAFF. The CDR3 coding sequence is TGTGCCAGTAGTATCGGGAGGGTGGATGGGGCTTTCTTT. Looking up the rest from reference TRBV19 and TRBJ1-1 gives the full variable domain: DGGITQSPKYLFRKEGQNVTLSCEQNLNHDAMYWYRQDPGQGLRLIYYSQIVNDFQKGDIAEGYSVSREKKESFPLTVTSAQKNPTAFYLCASSIGRVDGAFFGQGTRLTVV.

This chain connects TRBV5-1 to TRBJ1-6; the match to TRBD1 covers 8 bases. The V and J ends lost 4 bases and 8 bases, in that order; junction bases with no gene match: 5. Germline loops: CDR1 SGHRS, CDR2 YFSETQ. This CDR3 contains 14 residues. The CDR3: CASSPTGEDSPLHF. The CDR3 DNA reads TGCGCCAGCAGCCCGACAGGGGAGGATTCACCCCTCCACTTT.

V is TRBV27 and J is TRBJ1-1; weak D call: TRBD1 (5 bases). CDR3 length: 14 amino acids. Trimming pared 2 bases from V and 4 bases from J, leaving 11 bases between. Germline values: CDR1 MNHEY, CDR2 SMNVEV (reference sequence). The CDR3 loop reads CASSLGPQGTEAFF. The CDR3, as DNA: TGTGCCAGCAGTTTAGGTCCCCAGGGCACTGAAGCTTTCTTT.

J is TRBJ1-2 and V is TRBV19; tentatively, D is TRBD1 (5 bases). Trimming left V 2 bases short and J 2 bases short, with 24 bases between. Per germline, CDR1 LNHDA and CDR2 SQIVND (reference sequence). The CDR3 contains 19 residues. Here the CDR3 DNA reads TGTGCCAGTAGTATATCCCTCCAGGGCCAGCGAAGATGGAACTATGGCTACACCTTC. It codes for CASSISLQGQRRWNYGYTF.

The V call is TRBV29-1, the J call TRBJ2-1, with a possible D match to TRBD1 (6 bases). Germline V gene data show CDR1 as SQVTM and CDR2 as ANQGSEA. The CDR3 is 12 amino acids. DNA of the CDR3: TGCAGGGCCCAGGGGATATACAATGAGCAGTTCTTC. This sequence encodes CRAQGIYNEQFF.

The sample holds a few counts of this clone. This rearrangement joins TRBV25-1 to TRBJ2-4; no reliable D call. V lost 3 bases, J lost 3 bases, and 6 bases lay in between. CDR1 and CDR2 from the germline V gene are MGHDK and SYGVNS. The CDR3 extends over 13 amino acids. This CDR3 is CASSDQNKNIQYF. The CDR3 DNA is TGTGCCAGCAGTGACCAGAACAAAAACATTCAGTACTTC. Using reference TRBV25-1 and TRBJ2-4 for the parts outside the CDR3, the full variable domain is EADIYQTPRYLVIGTGKKITLECSQTMGHDKMYWYQQDPGMELHLIHYSYGVNSTEKGDLSSESTVSRIRTEHFPLTLESARPSHTSQYLCASSDQNKNIQYFGAGTRLSVL.

This clone is a singleton in its sample. Mismatch with germline at one junction end may stem from a read error. V gene TRBV5-1 combines with J gene TRBJ2-1; 7 bases are a match to TRBD2. The CDR3 is 14 amino acids. Germline CDR1 SGHRS, CDR2 YFSETQ. The CDR3 DNA is TGTGCCAGCAGCTTCTCCTCGACTAGCACCGAGCAGTTCTTC. Residues: CASSFSSTSTEQFF. The full variable domain, with the rest looked up from reference TRBV5-1 and TRBJ2-1, is KAGVTQTPRYLIKTRGQQVTLSCSPISGHRSVSWYQQTPGQGLQFLFEYFSETQRNKGNFPGRFSGRQFSNSRSEMNVSTLELGDSALYLCASSFSSTSTEQFFGPGTRLTVL.

The rearrangement uses TRBV7-3 and TRBJ1-1; D not resolved. Trimming stripped 3 bases from V and 2 bases from J, with 10 bases between. CDR3 length: 14 residues. Per germline, CDR1 SGHTA and CDR2 FQGTGA. In DNA form, the CDR3 reads TGTGCCAGCAGCTTCAGTATCGGCAACACTGAAGCTTTCTTT. Translated, it gives CASSFSIGNTEAFF.

In its sample, this clone was seen a few times. The chain is built from TRBV10-3 and TRBJ1-1; possibly TRBD1 for D (5 bases). Trimming removed 2 bases from V and 3 bases from J, with 7 bases in between. CDR1 ENHRY and CDR2 SYGVKD come from the germline V gene. There are 13 residues in the CDR3. The CDR3 DNA reads as TGTGCCATCAGTGAGGCAGGGCACACTGAAGCTTTCTTT. Translating gives CAISEAGHTEAFF.